This T cell receptor beta chain was obtained from a study of shared clonotypes between healthy human individuals. There are 16 residues in the CDR3. Trimming took 5 bases from V and 0 from J; bases not matched to a gene: 7. Germline V gene lookup returns CDR1 SGHNT and CDR2 YENEEA. Libraries were prepared by immunoSEQ multiplex PCR; TCRdb keeps only in-frame clonotypes and omits some of them. The table has about 2.3 million clones, approximately 93% seen once; the top ten hold 0.35% to 0.5%. The specimen sequenced was naive CD4+ T cells from PBMCs. The subset here: CD45RA+ positively selected. This clonotype was sampled from a man aged 18 to 29 in good health. Some clones in this sample may be carry-over from other donors' samples. V is TRBV11-3 and J is TRBJ2-1, with 7 bases matching TRBD2. CDR3 bases: TGTGCCAGCAGCCTTAGCGGGTTTTACTCCTACAATGAGCAGTTCTTC. It specifies CASSLSGFYSYNEQFF.